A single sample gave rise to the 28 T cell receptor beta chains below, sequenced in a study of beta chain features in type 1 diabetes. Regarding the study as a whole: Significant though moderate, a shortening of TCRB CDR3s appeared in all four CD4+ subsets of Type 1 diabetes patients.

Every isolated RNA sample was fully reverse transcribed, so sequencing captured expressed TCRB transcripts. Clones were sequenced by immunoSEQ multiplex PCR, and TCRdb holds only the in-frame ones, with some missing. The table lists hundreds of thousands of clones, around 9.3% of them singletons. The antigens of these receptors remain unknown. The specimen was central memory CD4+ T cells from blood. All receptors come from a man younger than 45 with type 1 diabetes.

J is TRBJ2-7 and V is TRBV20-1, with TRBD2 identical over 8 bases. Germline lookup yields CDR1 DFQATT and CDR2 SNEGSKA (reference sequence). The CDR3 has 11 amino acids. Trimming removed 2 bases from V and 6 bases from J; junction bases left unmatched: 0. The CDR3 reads CSARRGGEQYF. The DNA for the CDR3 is TGCAGTGCTAGACGGGGGGGCGAGCAGTACTTC.

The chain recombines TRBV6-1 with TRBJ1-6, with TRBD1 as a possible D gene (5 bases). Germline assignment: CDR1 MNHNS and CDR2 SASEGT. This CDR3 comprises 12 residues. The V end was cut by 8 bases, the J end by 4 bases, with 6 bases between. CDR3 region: CASGTYNSPLHF. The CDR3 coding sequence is TGTGCCAGCGGGACTTATAATTCACCCCTCCACTTT.

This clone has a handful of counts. The CDR3 loop reads CATSRGLGQLAYEQYF. The CDR3 nucleotides are TGTGCCACCAGCAGAGGCCTCGGACAGCTGGCCTACGAGCAGTACTTC. The genes are TRBV15 and TRBJ2-7; TRBD1 might be the D (6 bases). V was pared by 1 base and J by 2 bases, with 15 bases between. CDR1 is LNHNV and CDR2 is YYDKDF in the germline V gene (reference sequence). CDR3 length: 16 residues.

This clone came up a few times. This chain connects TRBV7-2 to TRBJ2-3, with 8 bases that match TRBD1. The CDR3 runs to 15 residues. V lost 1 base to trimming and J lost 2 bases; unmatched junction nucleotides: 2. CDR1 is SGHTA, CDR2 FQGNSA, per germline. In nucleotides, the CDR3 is TGTGCCAGCAGCTTAGGACAGGGGTTCACAGATACGCAGTATTTT. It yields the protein CASSLGQGFTDTQYF.

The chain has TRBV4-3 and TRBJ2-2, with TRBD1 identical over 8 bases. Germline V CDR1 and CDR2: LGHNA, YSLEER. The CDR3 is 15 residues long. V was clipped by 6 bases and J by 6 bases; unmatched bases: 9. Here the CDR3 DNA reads TGCGCCAGCAGAGCAAACAGGGGGGTGTCCGGGGAGCTGTTTTTT. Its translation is CASRANRGVSGELFF.

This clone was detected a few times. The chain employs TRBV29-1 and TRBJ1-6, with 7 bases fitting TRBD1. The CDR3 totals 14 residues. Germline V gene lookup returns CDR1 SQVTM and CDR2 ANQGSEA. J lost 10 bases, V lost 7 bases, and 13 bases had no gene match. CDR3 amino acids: CSARETGPDSPLHF. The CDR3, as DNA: TGCAGCGCCAGAGAGACAGGGCCGGACTCACCCCTCCACTTT.

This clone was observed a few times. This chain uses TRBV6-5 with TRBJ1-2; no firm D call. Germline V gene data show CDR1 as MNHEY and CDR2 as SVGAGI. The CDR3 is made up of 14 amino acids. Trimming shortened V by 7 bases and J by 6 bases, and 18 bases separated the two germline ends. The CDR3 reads CASTHRAAHDGYTF. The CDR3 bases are TGTGCCAGCACCCACCGGGCAGCGCACGATGGCTACACCTTC.

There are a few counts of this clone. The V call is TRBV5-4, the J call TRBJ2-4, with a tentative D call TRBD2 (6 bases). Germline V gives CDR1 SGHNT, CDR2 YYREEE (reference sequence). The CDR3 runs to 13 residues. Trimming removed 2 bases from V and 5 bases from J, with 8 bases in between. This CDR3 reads CASSLVAENIQYF. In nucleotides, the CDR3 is TGTGCCAGCAGCTTAGTAGCGGAAAACATTCAGTACTTC.

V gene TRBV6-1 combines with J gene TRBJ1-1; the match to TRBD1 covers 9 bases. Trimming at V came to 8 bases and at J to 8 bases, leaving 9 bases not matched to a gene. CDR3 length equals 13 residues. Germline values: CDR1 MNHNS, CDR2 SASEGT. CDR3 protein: CASRAGTGREAFF. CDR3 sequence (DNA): TGTGCCAGCCGCGCAGGGACAGGGCGGGAAGCTTTCTTT.

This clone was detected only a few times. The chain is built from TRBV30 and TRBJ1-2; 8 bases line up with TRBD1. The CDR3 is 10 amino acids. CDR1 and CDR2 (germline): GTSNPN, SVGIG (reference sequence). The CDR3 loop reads CGTGIRGYTF. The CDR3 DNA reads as TGTGGGACAGGGATTCGAGGCTACACCTTC.

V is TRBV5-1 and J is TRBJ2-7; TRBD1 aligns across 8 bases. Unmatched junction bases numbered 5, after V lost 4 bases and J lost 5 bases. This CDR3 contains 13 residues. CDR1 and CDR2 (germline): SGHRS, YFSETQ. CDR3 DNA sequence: TGCGCCAGCAGCCGGGACAGGACTAACGAGCAGTACTTC. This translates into CASSRDRTNEQYF.

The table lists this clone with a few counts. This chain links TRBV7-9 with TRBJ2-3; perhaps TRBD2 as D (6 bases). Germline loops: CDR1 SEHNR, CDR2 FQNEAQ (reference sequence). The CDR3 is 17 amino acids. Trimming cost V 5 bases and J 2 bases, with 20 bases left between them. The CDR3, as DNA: TGTGCCAGCAGCCCCCAAGTCGGCGGGGTCGTCACAGATACGCAGTATTTT. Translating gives CASSPQVGGVVTDTQYF. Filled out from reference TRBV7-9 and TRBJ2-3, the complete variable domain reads DTGVSQNPRHKITKRGQNVTFRCDPISEHNRLYWYRQTLGQGPEFLTYFQNEAQLEKSRLLSDRFSAERPKGSFSTLEIQRTEQGDSAMYLCASSPQVGGVVTDTQYFGPGTRLTVL.

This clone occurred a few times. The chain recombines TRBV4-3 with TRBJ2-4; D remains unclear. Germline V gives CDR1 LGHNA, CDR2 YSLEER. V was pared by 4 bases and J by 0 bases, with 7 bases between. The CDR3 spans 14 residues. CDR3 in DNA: TGCGCCAGCAGCCCTGGGATAGCCAAAAACATTCAGTACTTC. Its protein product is CASSPGIAKNIQYF.

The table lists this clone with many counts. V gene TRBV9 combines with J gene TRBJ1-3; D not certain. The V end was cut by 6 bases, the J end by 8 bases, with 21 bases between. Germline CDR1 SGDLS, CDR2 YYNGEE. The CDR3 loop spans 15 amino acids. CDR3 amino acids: CASTPPARVGDTIYF. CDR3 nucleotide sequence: TGTGCCAGCACCCCGCCCGCCCGGGTAGGAGACACCATATATTTT.

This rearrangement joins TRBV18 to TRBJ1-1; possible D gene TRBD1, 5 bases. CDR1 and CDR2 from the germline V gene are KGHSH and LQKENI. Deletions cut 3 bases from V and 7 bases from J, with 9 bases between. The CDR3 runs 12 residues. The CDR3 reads CASSPGQGEAFF. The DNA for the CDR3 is TGTGCCAGCTCACCGGGCCAGGGTGAAGCTTTCTTT.

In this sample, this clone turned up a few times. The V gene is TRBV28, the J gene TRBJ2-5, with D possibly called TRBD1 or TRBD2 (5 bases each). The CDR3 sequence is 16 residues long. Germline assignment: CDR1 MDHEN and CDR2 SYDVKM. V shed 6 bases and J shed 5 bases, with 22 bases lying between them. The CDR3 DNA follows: TGTGCCAGCAGCCTCCCCGGGACGGGGCGGTGGGAGACCCAGTACTTC. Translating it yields CASSLPGTGRWETQYF.

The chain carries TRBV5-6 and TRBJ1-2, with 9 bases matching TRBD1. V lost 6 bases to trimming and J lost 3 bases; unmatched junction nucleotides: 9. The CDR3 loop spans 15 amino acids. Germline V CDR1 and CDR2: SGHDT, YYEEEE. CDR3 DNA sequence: TGTGCCAGCACCTCGGACAGGGGATATTACTATGGCTACACCTTC. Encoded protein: CASTSDRGYYYGYTF.

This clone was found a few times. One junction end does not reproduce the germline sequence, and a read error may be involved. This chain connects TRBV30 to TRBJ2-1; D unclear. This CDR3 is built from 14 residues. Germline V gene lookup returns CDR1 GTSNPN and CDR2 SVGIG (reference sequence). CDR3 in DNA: TGTTCCTGGAGTACTCCTTACCTTTACAATGAGCAGTTCTTC. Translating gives CSWSTPYLYNEQFF.

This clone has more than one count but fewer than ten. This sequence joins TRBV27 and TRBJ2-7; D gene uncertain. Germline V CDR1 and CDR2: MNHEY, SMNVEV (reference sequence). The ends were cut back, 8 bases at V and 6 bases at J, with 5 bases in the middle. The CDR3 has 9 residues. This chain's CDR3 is CASGPEQYF. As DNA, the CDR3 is TGTGCCAGCGGGCCCGAGCAGTACTTC.

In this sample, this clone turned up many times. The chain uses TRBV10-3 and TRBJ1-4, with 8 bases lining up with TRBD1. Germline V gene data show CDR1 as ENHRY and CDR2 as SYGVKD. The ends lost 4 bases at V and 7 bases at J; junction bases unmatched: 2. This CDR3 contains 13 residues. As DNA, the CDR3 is TGTGCCATCAGTGCAGGGGGCGGTGAAAAACTGTTTTTT. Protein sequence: CAISAGGGEKLFF.

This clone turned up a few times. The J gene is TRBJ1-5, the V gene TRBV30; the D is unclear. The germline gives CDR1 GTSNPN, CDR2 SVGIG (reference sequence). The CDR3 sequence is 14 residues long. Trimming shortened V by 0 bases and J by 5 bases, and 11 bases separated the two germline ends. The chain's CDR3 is CAWSVGSTDQPQHF. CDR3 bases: TGTGCCTGGAGTGTGGGATCTACAGATCAGCCCCAGCATTTT.

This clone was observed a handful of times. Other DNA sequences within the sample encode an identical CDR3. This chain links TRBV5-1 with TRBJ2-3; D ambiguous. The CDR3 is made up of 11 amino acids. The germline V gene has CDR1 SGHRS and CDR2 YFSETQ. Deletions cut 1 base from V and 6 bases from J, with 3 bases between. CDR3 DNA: TGCGCCAGCAGCTTGTCCGATACGCAGTATTTT. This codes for CASSLSDTQYF.

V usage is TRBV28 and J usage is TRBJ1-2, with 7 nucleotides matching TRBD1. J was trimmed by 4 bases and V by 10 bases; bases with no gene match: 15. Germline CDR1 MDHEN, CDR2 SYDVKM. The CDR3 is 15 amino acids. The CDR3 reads CATNPFSTGPYGYTF. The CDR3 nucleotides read TGTGCCACCAACCCCTTTTCGACAGGGCCCTATGGCTACACCTTC.

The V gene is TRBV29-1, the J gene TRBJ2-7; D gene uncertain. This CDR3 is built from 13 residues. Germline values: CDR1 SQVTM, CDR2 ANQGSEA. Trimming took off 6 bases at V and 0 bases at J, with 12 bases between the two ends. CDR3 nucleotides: TGCAGCGTCCTCAGTAGTAGCTCCTACGAGCAGTACTTC. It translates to CSVLSSSSYEQYF.

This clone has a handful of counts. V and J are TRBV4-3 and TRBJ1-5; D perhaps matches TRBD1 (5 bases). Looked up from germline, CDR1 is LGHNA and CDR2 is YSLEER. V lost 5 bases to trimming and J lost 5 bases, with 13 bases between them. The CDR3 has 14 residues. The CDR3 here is CASSTRDGDQPQHF. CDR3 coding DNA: TGCGCCAGCAGCACACGGGACGGCGATCAGCCCCAGCATTTT.

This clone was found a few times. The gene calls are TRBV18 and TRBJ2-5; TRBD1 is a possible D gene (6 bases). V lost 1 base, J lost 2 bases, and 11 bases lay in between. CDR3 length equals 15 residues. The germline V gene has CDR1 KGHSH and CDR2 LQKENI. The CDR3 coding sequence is TGTGCCAGCTCACCACGGATAGGGGGACAAGAGACCCAGTACTTC. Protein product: CASSPRIGGQETQYF.

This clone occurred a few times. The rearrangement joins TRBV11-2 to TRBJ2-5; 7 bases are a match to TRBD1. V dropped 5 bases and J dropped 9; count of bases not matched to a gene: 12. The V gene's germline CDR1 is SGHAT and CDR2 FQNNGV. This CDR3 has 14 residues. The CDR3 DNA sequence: TGTGCCAGCAGCCCGACAGGGACCCGGGCGGCCCAGTACTTC. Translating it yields CASSPTGTRAAQYF.

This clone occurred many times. This chain's CDR3 is CAISESKGNTEAFF. Written as DNA, the CDR3 is TGTGCCATCAGTGAGTCGAAGGGCAACACTGAAGCTTTCTTT. The chain is built from TRBV10-3 and TRBJ1-1; D ambiguous. Germline V lookup: CDR1 ENHRY, CDR2 SYGVKD. Trimming shortened V by 0 bases and J by 2 bases, and 7 bases separated the two germline ends. The CDR3 consists of 14 residues.